This TCR beta chain came from a study of cytomegalovirus exposure and HLA in healthy donors. Study-level information: Unique TCRs from HLA-typed donors, around 93 million of them, were held in an early data release. Study-wide findings and caveats: In a later analysis, most CMV-associated TCR beta chains appeared HLA-restricted.

Per germline, CDR1 SQVTM and CDR2 ANQGSEA. V trimming: 7 bases; J trimming: 1 base; junction bases outside the gene matches: 4. The CDR3 has 12 residues. PCR used 60 Vbeta primers and 13 Jbeta primers. TCRdb's copy holds only in-frame clones and misses some; the assay was immunoSEQ multiplex PCR. The table has about 150,000 clones, 80% to 90% seen once. Points on this clone: What it binds is unknown.

The clonotype was recovered from a woman younger than 30 in good health and CMV-seronegative. V usage is TRBV29-1 and J usage is TRBJ2-7, with TRBD2 matching over 7 bases. The source material was PBMCs. This CDR3 is CSAGRDSYEQYF. DNA for the CDR3: TGCAGCGCTGGGAGGGATTCCTACGAGCAGTACTTC.